This T cell receptor beta chain was retrieved from a study of OX40 agonist ivuxolimab in advanced cancers. The repertoire was sequenced with immunoSEQ multiplex PCR; TCRdb's copy has only in-frame clones and lacks some. This sample has more than 45,000 clones, with 65% to 90% found just once. The CDR3 covers 16 residues. Trimming took off 5 bases at V and 0 bases at J, with 14 bases between the two ends. From germline, CDR1 is PRHDT and CDR2 FYEKMQ (reference sequence). This TCR was recovered from an adult with an advanced solid tumor such as melanoma, head and neck, liver or kidney cancer. The rearrangement joins TRBV13 to TRBJ2-1; D is unresolved. The sequenced sample was CD4+ or CD8+ T cells sorted from blood, obtained in a trial of the OX40 agonist ivuxolimab. The CDR3 DNA sequence: TGTGCCAGCAGCCCGGCGGTGGCCCTCTCCTACAATGAGCAGTTCTTC. The encoded protein is CASSPAVALSYNEQFF.